This T cell receptor beta chain was profiled in a study of CD8+ T cells in alopecia areata. Whole-study context: Administration of oral tofacitinib to treated patients was at 5 to 10 mg twice daily.

The V end lost 2 bases, the J end lost 2 bases, and 1 base lay between the germline ends. The V gene's germline CDR1 is MNHEY and CDR2 SVGAGI. The CDR3 is 13 residues long. In each case, RNA was isolated and then reverse transcribed into cDNA as the sequencing template. Profiling relied on immunoSEQ multiplex PCR, and the TCRdb table lists in-frame clones only, not all of them. The data hold approximately 210,000 clones, with roughly 70% observed a single time. As to treatment: oral pan-JAK inhibitor, 5-10 mg twice daily. This receptor was identified in a human donor with alopecia areata. The sequenced sample was CD4+ T cells sorted from blood, obtained at week 49, from a patient treated with tofacitinib. The chain carries TRBV6-5 and TRBJ2-6; D gene unclear. This chain's CDR3 is CASSYTGANVLTF. The CDR3 coding sequence is TGTGCCAGCAGTTACACTGGGGCCAACGTCCTGACTTTC.